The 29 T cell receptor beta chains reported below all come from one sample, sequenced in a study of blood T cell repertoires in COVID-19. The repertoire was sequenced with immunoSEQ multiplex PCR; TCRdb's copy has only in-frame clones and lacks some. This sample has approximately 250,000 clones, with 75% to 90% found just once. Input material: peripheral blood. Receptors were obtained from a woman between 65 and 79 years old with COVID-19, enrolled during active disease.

As DNA, the CDR3 is TGTGCCAGCAGCTGGACTAGCGGGAGCTCCGAGCAGTACTTC. Protein product: CASSWTSGSSEQYF. The chain combines TRBV3-1 (or the pseudogene TRBV3-2) with TRBJ2-7, with 13 nucleotides matching TRBD2. Losses at the gene ends were 5 bases for V and 6 bases for J; bases not matched to a gene: 4. This CDR3 is 14 amino acids long. CDR1 LGHDT and CDR2 YNNKEL come from the germline V gene (reference sequence).

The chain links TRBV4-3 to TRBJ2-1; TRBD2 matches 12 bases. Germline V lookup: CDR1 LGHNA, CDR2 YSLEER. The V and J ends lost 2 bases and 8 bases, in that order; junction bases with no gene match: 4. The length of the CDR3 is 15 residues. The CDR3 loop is CASSQLAGGVDEQFF. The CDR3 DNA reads TGCGCCAGCAGCCAACTAGCGGGAGGGGTGGATGAGCAGTTCTTC.

CDR3: CASSHSLGQGQIEQFF. The CDR3 nucleotides are TGTGCCAGCAGCCATAGTTTAGGACAGGGTCAAATTGAGCAGTTCTTC. V usage is TRBV14 and J usage is TRBJ2-1; TRBD1 matches 8 bases. This CDR3 comprises 16 residues. J lost 9 bases, V lost 3 bases, and 13 bases had no gene match. The germline CDR1 and CDR2 sequences are SGHDN and FVKESK.

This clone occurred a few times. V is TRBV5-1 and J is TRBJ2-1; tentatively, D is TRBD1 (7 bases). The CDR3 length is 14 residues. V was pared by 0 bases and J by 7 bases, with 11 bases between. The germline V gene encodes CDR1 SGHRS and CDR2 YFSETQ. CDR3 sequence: CASSLGQGGNEQFF. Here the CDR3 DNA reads TGCGCCAGCAGCTTGGGACAGGGAGGTAATGAGCAGTTCTTC.

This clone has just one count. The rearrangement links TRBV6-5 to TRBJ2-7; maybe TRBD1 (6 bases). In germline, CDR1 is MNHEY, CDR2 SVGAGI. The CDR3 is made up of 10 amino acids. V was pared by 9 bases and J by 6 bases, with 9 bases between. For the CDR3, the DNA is TGTGCCAGACAGGGCTGCGAGCAGTACTTC. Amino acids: CARQGCEQYF.

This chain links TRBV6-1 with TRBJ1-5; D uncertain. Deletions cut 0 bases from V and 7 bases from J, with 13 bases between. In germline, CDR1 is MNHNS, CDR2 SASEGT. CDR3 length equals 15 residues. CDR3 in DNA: TGTGCCAGCAGTGAAGCAGGAGGTGCCCAACAGCCCCAGCATTTT. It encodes CASSEAGGAQQPQHF.

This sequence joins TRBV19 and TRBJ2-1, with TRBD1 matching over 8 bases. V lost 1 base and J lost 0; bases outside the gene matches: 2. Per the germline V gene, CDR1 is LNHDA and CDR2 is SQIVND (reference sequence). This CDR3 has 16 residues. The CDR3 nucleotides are TGTGCCAGTAGTATAGGGGACAGGAGCTCCTACAATGAGCAGTTCTTC. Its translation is CASSIGDRSSYNEQFF.

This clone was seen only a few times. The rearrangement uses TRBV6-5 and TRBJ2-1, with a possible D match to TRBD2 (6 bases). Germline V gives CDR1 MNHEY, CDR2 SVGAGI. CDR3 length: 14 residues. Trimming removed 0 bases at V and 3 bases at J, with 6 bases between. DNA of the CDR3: TGTGCCAGCAGTTACTCCGGGAGCTACAATGAGCAGTTCTTC. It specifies CASSYSGSYNEQFF.

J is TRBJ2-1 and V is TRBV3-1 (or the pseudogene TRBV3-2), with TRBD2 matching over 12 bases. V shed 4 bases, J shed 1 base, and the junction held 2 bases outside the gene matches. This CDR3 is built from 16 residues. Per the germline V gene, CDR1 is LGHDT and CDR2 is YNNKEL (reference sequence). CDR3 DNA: TGTGCCAGCAGCCTAACTAGCGGGAGGTCCTACAATGAGCAGTTCTTC. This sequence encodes CASSLTSGRSYNEQFF.

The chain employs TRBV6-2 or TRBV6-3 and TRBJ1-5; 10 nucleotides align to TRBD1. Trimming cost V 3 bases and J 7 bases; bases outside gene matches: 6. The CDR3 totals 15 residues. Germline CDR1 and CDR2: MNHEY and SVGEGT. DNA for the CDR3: TGTGCCAGCAGTTATTGGGGACAGGGGCGACAGCCCCAGCATTTT. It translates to CASSYWGQGRQPQHF.

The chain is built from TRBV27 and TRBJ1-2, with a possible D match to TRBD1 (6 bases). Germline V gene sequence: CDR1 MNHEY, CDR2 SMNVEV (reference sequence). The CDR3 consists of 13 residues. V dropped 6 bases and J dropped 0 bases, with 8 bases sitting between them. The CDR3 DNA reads TGTGCCAGCAGAGGGGGAGCTAACTATGGCTACACCTTC. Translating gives CASRGGANYGYTF.

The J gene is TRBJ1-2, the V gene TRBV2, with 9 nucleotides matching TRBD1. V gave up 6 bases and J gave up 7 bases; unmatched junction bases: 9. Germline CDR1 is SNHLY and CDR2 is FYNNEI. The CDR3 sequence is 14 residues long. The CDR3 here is CASRADRGTGGYTF. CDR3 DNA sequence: TGTGCCAGCAGAGCGGACAGGGGCACGGGTGGCTACACCTTC.

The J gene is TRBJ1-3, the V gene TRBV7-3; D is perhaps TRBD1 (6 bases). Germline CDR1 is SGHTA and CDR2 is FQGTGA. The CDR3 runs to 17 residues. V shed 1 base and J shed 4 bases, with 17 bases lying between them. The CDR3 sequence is CASSLSPPGDLGNTIYF. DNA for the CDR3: TGTGCCAGCAGCTTAAGTCCGCCAGGGGACCTGGGAAACACCATATATTTT. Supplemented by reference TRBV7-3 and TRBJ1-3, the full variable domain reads GAGVSQTPSNKVTEKGKYVELRCDPISGHTALYWYRQSLGQGPEFLIYFQGTGAADDSGLPNDRFFAVRPEGSVSTLKIQRTERGDSAVYLCASSLSPPGDLGNTIYFGEGSWLTVV.

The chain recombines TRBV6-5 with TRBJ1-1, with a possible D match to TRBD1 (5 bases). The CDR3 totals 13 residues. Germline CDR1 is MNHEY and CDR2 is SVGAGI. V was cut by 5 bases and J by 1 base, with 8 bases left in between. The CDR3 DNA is TGTGCCAGCAGTACGACAGAGAACACTGAAGCTTTCTTT. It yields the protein CASSTTENTEAFF.

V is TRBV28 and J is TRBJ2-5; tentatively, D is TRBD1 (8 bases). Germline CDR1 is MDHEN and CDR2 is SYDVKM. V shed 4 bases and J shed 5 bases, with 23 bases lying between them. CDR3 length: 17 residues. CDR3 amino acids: CASSSSPGQGGWETQYF. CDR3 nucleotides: TGTGCCAGCAGTTCCAGTCCCGGACAGGGAGGGTGGGAGACCCAGTACTTC.

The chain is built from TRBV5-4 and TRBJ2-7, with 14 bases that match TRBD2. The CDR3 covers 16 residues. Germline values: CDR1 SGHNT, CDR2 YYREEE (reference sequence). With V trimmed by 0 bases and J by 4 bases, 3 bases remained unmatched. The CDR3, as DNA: TGTGCCAGCAGCTTGGGGGGACTAGCGGGAGCTTACGAGCAGTACTTC. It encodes CASSLGGLAGAYEQYF.

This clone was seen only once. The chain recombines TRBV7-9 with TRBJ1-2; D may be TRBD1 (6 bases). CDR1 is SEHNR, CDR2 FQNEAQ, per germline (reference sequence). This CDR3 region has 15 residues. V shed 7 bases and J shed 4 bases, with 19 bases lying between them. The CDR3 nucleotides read TGTGCCAGCACCCTCGGGGGGGCGCGGAGCTATGGCTACACCTTC. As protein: CASTLGGARSYGYTF.

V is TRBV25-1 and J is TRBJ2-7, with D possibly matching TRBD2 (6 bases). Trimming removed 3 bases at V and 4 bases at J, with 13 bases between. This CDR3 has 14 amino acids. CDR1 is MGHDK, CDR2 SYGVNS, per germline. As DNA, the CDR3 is TGTGCCAGCAGTGATCGGGTAGGGACTTACGAGCAGTACTTC. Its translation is CASSDRVGTYEQYF.

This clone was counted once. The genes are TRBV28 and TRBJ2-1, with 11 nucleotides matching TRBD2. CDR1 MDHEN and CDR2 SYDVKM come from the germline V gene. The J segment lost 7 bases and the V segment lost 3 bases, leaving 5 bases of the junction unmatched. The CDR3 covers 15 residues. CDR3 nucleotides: TGTGCCAGCAGTTTTAGCGGGAGGGTTTCGAATGAGCAGTTCTTC. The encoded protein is CASSFSGRVSNEQFF.

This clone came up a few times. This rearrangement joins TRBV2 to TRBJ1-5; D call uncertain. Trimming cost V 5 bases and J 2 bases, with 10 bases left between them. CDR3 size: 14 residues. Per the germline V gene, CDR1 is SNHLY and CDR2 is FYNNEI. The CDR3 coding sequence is TGTGCCAGCAGTCTCGGCGGTGGCAATCAGCCCCAGCATTTT. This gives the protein CASSLGGGNQPQHF.

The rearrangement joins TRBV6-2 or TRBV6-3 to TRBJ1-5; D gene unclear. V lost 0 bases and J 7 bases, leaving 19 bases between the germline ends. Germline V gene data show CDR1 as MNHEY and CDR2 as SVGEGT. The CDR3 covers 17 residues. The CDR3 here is CASSYSKFHSRQQPQHF. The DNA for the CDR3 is TGTGCCAGCAGTTACTCGAAGTTTCACAGTCGTCAACAGCCCCAGCATTTT.

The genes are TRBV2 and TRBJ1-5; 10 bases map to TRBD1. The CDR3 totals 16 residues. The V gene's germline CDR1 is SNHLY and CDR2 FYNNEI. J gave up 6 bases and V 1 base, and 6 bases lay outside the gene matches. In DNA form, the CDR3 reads TGTGCCAGCAGTGAAGGGACAGGGGGAGTTCGTCAGCCCCAGCATTTT. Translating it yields CASSEGTGGVRQPQHF. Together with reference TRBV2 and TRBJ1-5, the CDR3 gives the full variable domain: EPEVTQTPSHQVTQMGQEVILRCVPISNHLYFYWYRQILGQKVEFLVSFYNNEISEKSEIFDDQFSVERPDGSNFTLKIRSTKLEDSAMYFCASSEGTGGVRQPQHFGDGTRLSIL.

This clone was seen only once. CDR3 DNA: TGTGCCACCAGTGGATCGGGGGGTGAGCCCCAGCATTTT. It is translated as CATSGSGGEPQHF. The V gene is TRBV24-1, the J gene TRBJ1-5; D might be TRBD1 (5 bases). V gave up 5 bases and J gave up 8 bases, with 12 bases separating them. The CDR3 is made up of 13 amino acids. Per germline, CDR1 KGHDR and CDR2 SFDVKD.

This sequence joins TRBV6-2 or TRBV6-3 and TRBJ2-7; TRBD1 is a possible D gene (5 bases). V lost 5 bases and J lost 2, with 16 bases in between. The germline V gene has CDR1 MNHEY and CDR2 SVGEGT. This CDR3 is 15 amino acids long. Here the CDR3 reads CASSHPVQGPYEQYF. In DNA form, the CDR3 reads TGTGCCAGCAGTCACCCGGTTCAGGGCCCCTACGAGCAGTACTTC.

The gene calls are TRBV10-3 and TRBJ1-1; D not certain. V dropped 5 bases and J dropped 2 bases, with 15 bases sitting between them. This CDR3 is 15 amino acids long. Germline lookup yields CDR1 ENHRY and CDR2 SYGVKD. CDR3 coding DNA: TGTGCCATCAGTCAACGGCTACAGCTAAACACTGAAGCTTTCTTT. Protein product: CAISQRLQLNTEAFF.

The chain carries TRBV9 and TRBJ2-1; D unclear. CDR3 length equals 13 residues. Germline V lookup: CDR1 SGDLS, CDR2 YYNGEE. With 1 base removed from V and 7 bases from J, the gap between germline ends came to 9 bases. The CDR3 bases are TGTGCCAGCAGCGTAAGTCGGGTGAATGAGCAGTTCTTC. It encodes CASSVSRVNEQFF. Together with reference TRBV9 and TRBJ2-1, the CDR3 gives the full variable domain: DSGVTQTPKHLITATGQRVTLRCSPRSGDLSVYWYQQSLDQGLQFLIQYYNGEERAKGNILERFSAQQFPDLHSELNLSSLELGDSALYFCASSVSRVNEQFFGPGTRLTVL.

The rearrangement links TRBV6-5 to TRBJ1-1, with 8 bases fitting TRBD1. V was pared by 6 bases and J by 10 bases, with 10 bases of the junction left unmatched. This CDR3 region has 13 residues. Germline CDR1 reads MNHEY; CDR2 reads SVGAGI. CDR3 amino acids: CASSARTGSGAFF. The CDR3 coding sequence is TGTGCCAGCAGCGCAAGGACAGGGTCGGGAGCTTTCTTT.

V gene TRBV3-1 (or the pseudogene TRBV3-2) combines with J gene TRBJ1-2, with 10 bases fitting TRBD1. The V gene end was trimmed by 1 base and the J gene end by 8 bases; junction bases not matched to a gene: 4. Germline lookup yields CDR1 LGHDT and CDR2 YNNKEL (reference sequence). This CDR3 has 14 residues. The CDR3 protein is CASSQGQGAGGYTF. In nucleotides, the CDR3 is TGTGCCAGCAGCCAAGGACAGGGGGCTGGCGGCTACACCTTC.

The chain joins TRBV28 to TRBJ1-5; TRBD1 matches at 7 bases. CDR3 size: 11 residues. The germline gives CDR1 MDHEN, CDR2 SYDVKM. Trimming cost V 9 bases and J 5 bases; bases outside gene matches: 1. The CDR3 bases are TGTGCCAGTGACAGGGATCAGCCCCAGCATTTT. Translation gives CASDRDQPQHF.